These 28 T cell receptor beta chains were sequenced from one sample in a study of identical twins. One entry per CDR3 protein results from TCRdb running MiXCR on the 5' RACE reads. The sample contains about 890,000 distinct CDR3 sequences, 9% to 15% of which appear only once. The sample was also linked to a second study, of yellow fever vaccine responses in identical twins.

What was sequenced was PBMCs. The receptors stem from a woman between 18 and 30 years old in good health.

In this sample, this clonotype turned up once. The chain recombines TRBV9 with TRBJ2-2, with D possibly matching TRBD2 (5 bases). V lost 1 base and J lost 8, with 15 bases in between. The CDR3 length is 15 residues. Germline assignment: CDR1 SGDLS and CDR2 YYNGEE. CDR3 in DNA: TGTGCCAGCAGCGTATTATCTGGGAGTGAGGGGGAGCTGTTTTTT. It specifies CASSVLSGSEGELFF.

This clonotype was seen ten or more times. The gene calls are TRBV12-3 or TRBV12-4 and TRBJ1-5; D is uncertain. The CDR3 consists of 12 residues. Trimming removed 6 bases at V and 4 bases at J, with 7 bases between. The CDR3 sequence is CASRQGNQPQHF. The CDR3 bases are TGTGCCAGCAGACAAGGAAATCAGCCCCAGCATTTT.

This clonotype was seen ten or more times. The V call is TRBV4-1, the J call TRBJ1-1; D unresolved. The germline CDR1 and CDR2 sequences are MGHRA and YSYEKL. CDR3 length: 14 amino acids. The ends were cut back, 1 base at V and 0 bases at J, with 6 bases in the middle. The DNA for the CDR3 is TGCGCCAGCAGCCAAGGGCAGATGAACACTGAAGCTTTCTTT. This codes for CASSQGQMNTEAFF.

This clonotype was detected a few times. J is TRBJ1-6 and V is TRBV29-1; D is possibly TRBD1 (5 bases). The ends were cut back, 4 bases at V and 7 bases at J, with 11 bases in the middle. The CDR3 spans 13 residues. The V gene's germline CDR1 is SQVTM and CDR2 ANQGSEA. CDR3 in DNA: TGCAGCGTTGGGCAGGACACCAATTCACCCCTCCACTTT. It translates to CSVGQDTNSPLHF.

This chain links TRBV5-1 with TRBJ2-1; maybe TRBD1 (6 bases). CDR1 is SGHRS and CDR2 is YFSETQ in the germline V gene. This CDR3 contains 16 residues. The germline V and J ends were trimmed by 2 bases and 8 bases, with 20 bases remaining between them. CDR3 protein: CASSFLGAGSWDEQFF. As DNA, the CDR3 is TGCGCCAGCAGCTTTCTGGGGGCCGGTTCTTGGGATGAGCAGTTCTTC.

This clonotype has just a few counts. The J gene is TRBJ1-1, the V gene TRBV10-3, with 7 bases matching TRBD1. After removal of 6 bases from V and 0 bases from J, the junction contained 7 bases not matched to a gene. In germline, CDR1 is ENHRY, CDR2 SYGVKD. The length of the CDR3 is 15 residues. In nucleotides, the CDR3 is TGTGCCATCAGCGACAGGGCCCCTGTGAACACTGAAGCTTTCTTT. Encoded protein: CAISDRAPVNTEAFF.

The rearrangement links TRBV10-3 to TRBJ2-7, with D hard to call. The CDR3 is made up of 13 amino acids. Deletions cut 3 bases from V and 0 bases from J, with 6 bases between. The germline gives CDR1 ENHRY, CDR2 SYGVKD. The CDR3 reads CAISDGYSYEQYF. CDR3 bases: TGTGCCATCAGTGACGGATACTCCTACGAGCAGTACTTC.

The DNA for the CDR3 is TGTGCCAGCAGCCAGAATAGCGGGGGGGTAAAAGAGACCCAGTACTTC. Translating gives CASSQNSGGVKETQYF. The chain employs TRBV4-2 and TRBJ2-5; 11 positions match TRBD2. Germline values: CDR1 LGHNA, CDR2 YNFKEQ. V shed 3 bases and J 3 bases; nucleotides not matched to a gene: 6. CDR3 length: 16 amino acids.

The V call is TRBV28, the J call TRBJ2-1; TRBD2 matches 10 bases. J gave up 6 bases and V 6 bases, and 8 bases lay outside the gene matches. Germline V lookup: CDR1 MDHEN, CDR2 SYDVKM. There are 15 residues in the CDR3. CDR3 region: CASRPTSGASNEQFF. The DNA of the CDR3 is TGTGCCAGCAGACCAACTAGCGGGGCGTCCAATGAGCAGTTCTTC.

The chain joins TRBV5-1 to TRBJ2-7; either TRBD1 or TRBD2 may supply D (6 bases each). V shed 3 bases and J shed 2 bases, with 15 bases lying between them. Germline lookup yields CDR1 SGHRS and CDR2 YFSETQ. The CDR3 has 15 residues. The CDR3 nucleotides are TGCGCCAGCAGCTGGGGGGCGGACAACGCCTACGAGCAGTACTTC. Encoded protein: CASSWGADNAYEQYF.

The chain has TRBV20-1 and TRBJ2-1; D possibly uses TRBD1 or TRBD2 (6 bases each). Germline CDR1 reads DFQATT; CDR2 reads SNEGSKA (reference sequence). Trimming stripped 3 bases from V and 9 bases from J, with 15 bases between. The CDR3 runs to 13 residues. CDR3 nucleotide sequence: TGCAGTGCTAGCCCAGGGGAGGCTGGTGAGCAGTTCTTC. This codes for CSASPGEAGEQFF.

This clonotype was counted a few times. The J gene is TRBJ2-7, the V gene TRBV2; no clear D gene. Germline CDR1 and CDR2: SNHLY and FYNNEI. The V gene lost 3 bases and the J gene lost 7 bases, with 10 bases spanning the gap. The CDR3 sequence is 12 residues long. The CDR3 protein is CASSDTLGEQYF. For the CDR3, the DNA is TGTGCCAGCAGTGACACCCTCGGGGAGCAGTACTTC.

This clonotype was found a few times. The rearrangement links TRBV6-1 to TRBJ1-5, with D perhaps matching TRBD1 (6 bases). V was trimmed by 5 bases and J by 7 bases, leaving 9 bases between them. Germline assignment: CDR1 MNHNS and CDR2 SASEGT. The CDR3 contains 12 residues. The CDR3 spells CASSTGLQPQHF. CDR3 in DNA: TGTGCCAGCAGTACAGGGCTCCAGCCCCAGCATTTT.

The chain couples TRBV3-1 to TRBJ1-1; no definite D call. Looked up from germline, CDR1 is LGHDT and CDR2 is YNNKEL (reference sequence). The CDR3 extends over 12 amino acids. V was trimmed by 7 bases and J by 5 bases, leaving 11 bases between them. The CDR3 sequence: CASKRVGTEAFF. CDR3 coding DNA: TGTGCCAGCAAGAGGGTGGGGACTGAAGCTTTCTTT.

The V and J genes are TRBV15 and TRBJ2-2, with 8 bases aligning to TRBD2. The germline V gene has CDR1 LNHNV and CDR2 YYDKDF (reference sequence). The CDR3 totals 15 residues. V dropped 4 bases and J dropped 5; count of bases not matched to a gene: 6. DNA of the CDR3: TGTGCCACCAGCATCGGACTAGCTTGGACCGGGGAGCTGTTTTTT. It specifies CATSIGLAWTGELFF. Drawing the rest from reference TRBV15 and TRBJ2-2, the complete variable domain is DAMVIQNPRYQVTQFGKPVTLSCSQTLNHNVMYWYQQKSSQAPKLLFHYYDKDFNNEADTPDNFQSRRPNTSFCFLDIRSPGLGDTAMYLCATSIGLAWTGELFFGEGSRLTVL.

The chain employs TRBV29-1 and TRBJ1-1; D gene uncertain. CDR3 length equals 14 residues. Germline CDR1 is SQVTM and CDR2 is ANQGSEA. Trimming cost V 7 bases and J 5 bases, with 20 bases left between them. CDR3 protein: CSAPRAPGRTEAFF. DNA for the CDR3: TGCAGCGCACCAAGGGCCCCCGGGAGGACTGAAGCTTTCTTT.

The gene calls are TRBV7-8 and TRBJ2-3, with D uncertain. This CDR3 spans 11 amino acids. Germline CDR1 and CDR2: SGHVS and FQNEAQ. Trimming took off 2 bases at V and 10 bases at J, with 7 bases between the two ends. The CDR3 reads CASSLSTAQYF. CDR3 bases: TGTGCCAGCAGCTTATCTACCGCGCAGTATTTT.

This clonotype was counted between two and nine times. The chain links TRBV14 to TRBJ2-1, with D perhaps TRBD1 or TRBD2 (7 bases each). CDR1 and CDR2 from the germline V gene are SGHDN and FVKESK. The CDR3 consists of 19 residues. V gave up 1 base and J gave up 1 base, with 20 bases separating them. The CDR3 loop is CASSQGGGGPARSYNEQFF. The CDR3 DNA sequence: TGTGCCAGCAGCCAAGGGGGAGGGGGCCCGGCCCGATCCTACAATGAGCAGTTCTTC.

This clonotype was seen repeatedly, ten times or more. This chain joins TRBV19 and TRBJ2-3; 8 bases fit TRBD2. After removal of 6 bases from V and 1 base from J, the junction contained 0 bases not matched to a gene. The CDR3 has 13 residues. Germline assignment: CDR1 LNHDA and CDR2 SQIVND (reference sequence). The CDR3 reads CASSGRGTDTQYF. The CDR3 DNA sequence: TGTGCCAGTAGCGGGAGGGGCACAGATACGCAGTATTTT.

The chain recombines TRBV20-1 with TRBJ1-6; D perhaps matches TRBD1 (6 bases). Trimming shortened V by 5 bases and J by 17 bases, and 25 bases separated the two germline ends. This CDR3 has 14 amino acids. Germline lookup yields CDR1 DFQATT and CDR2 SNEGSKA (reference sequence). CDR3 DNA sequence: TGCAGTGCTGATCTCCCCCGGGGAGGGGGTGGAATCCACTTT. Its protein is CSADLPRGGGGIHF.

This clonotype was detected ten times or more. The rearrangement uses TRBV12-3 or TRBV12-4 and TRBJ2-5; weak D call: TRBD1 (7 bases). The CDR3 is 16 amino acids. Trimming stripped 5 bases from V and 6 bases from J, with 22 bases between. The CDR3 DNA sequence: TGTGCCAGCAGTGACAGGGACTCGGCGGAAGCTAAGACCCAGTACTTC. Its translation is CASSDRDSAEAKTQYF.

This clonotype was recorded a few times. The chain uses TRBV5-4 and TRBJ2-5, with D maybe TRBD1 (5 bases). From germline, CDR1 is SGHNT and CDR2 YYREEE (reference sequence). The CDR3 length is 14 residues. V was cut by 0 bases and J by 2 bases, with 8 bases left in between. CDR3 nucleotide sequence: TGTGCCAGCAGCTTGGGACAGCAACAAGAGACCCAGTACTTC. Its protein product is CASSLGQQQETQYF. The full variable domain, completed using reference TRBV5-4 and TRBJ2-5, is ETGVTQSPTHLIKTRGQQVTLRCSSQSGHNTVSWYQQALGQGPQFIFQYYREEENGRGNFPPRFSGLQFPNYSSELNVNALELDDSALYLCASSLGQQQETQYFGPGTRLLVL.

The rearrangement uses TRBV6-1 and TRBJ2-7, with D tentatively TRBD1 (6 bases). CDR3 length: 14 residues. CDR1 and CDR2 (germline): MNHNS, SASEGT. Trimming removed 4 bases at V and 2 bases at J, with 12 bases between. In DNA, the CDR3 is TGTGCCAGCAGTGGGAACAGGGTCACCTACGAGCAGTACTTC. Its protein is CASSGNRVTYEQYF.

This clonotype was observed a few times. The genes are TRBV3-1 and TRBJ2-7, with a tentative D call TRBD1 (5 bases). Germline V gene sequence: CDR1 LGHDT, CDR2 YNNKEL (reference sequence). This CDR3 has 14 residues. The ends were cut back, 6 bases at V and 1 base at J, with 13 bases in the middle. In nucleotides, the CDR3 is TGTGCCAGCAGTCCAGGGTGGCGGTCCTACGAGCAGTACTTC. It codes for CASSPGWRSYEQYF.

In DNA, the CDR3 is TGTGCCACCAGAAAACGACAGGGGGAGGAGACCCAGTACTTC. Translated: CATRKRQGEETQYF. This chain links TRBV15 with TRBJ2-5; TRBD1 agrees at 9 bases. The junction had 7 bases not matched to a gene; V was cut back by 6 bases and J by 5 bases. The CDR3 extends over 14 amino acids. Per the germline V gene, CDR1 is LNHNV and CDR2 is YYDKDF (reference sequence).

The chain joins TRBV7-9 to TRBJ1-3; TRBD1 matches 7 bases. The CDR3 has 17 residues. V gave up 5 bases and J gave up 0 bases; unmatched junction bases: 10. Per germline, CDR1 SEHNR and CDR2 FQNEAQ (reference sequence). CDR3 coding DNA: TGTGCCAGCAGCCCTGGGACAGCCTATTTCTCTGGAAACACCATATATTTT. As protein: CASSPGTAYFSGNTIYF.

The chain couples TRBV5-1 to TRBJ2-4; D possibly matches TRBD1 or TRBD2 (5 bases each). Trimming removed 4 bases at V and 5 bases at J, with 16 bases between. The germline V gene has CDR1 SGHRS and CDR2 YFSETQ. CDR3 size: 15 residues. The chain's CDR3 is CASSPLGPGQNIQYF. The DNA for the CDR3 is TGCGCCAGCAGCCCGCTAGGACCGGGACAAAACATTCAGTACTTC.

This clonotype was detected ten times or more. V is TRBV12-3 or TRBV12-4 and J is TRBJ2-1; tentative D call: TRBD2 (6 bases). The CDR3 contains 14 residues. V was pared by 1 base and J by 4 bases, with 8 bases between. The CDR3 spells CASSLVRGYNEQFF. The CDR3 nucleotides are TGTGCCAGCAGTTTAGTGCGGGGTTACAATGAGCAGTTCTTC.